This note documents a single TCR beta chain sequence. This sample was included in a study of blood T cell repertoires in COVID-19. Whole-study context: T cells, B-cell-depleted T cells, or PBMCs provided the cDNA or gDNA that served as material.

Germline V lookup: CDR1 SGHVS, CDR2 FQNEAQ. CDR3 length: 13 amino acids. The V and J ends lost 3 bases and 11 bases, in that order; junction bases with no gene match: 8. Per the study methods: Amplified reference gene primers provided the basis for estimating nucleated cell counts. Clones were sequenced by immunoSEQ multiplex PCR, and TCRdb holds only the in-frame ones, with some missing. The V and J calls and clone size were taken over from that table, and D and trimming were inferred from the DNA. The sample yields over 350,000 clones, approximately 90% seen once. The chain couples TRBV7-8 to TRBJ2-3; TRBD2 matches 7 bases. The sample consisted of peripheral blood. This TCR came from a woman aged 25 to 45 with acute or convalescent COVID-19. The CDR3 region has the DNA TGTGCCAGCAGCTTGGACGTGTCGGGGGGGCAGTATTTT. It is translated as CASSLDVSGGQYF.